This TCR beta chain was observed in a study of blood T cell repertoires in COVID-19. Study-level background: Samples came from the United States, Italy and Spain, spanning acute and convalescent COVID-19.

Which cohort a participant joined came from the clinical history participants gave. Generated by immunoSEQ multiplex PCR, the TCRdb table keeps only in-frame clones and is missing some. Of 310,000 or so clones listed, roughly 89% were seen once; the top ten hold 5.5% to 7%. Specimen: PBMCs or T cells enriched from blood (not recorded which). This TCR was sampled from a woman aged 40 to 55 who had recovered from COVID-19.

CDR3 in DNA: TGTGCCAGCAGTGTTACTCAGGGTTACTCACCCCTCCACTTT. It specifies CASSVTQGYSPLHF. The chain recombines TRBV2 with TRBJ1-6; TRBD1 is a possible D gene (5 bases). Germline-derived CDR1 and CDR2 are SNHLY and FYNNEI. V was shortened by 4 bases and J by 10 bases, with 14 bases between the two germline ends. CDR3 length: 14 amino acids.